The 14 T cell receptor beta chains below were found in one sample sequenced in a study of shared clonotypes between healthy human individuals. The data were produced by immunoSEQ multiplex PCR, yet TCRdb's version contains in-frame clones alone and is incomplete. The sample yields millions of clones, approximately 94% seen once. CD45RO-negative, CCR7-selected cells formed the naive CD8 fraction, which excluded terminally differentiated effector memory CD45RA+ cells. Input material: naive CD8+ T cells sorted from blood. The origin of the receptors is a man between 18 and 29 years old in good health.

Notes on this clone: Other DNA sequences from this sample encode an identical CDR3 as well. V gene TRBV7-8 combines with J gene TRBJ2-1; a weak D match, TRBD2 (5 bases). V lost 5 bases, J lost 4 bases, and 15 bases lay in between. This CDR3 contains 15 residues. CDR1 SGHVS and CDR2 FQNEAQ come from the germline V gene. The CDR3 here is CASSLATEGYNEQFF. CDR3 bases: TGTGCCAGCAGCCTGGCTACTGAGGGTTACAATGAGCAGTTCTTC.

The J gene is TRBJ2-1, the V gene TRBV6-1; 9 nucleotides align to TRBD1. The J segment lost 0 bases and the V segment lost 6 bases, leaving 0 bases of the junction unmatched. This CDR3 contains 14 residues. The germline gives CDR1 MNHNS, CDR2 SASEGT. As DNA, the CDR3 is TGTGCCAGCAGGACAGGGGGCTCCTACAATGAGCAGTTCTTC. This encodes CASRTGGSYNEQFF.

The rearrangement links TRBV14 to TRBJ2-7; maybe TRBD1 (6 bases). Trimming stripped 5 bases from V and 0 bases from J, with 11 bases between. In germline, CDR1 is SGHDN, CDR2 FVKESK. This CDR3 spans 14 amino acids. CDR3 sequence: CASSDRDNSYEQYF. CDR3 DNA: TGTGCCAGCAGCGACCGGGACAACTCCTACGAGCAGTACTTC.

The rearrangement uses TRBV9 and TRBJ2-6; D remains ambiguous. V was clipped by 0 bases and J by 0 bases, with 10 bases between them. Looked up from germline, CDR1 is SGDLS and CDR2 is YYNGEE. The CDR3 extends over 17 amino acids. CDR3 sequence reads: CASSVASGISGANVLTF. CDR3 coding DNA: TGTGCCAGCAGCGTAGCCTCGGGTATCTCTGGGGCCAACGTCCTGACTTTC.

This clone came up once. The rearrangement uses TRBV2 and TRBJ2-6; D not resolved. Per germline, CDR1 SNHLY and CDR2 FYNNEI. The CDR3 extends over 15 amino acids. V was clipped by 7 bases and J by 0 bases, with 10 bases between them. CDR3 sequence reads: CASTSSDSGANVLTF. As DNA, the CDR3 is TGTGCCAGCACCTCGTCCGACTCTGGGGCCAACGTCCTGACTTTC.

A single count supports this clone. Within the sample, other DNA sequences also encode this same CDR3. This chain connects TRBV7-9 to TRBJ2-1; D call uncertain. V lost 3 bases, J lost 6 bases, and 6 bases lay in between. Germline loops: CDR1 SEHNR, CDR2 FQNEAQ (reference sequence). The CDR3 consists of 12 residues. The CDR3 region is CASSFSSNEQFF. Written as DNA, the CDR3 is TGTGCCAGCAGCTTCTCGAGCAATGAGCAGTTCTTC.

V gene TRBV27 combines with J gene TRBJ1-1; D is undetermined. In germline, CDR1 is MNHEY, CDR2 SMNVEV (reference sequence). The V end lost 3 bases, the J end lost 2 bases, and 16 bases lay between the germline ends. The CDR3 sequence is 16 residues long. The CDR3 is CASSFLAARANTEAFF. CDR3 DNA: TGTGCCAGCAGTTTTTTAGCGGCTAGAGCAAACACTGAAGCTTTCTTT.

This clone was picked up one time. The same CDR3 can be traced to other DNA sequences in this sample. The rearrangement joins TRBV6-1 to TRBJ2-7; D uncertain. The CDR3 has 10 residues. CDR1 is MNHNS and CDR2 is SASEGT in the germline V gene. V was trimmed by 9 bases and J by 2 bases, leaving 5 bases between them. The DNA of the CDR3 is TGTGCCAGTGGGCCCTACGAGCAGTACTTC. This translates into CASGPYEQYF.

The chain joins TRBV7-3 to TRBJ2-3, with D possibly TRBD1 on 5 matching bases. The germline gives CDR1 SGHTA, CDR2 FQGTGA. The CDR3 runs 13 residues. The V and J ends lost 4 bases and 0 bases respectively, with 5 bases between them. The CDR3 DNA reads TGTGCCAGCAGCTCAGGGAGCACAGATACGCAGTATTTT. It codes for CASSSGSTDTQYF.

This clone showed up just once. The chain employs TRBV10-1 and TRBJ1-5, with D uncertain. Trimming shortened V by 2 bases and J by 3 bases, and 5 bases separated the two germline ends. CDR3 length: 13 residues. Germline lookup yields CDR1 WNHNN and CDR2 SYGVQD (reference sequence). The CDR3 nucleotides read TGCGCCAGCAGTGAGGAGCCCAATCAGCCCCAGCATTTT. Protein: CASSEEPNQPQHF.

CDR3 nucleotides: TGTGCCAGCAGCTTGGTTGAAAGATCCTACGAGCAGTACTTC. Amino acid sequence: CASSLVERSYEQYF. This chain joins TRBV5-5 and TRBJ2-7; D gene uncertain. Germline V gene lookup returns CDR1 SGHKS and CDR2 YYEKEE (reference sequence). The CDR3 extends over 14 amino acids. V lost 0 bases and J 1 base, leaving 8 bases between the germline ends.

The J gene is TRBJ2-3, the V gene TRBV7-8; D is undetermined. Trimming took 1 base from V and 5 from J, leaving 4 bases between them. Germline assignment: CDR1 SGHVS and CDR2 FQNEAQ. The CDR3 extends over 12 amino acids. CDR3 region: CASSLGLDTQYF. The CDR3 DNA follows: TGTGCCAGCAGCTTAGGATTAGATACGCAGTATTTT.

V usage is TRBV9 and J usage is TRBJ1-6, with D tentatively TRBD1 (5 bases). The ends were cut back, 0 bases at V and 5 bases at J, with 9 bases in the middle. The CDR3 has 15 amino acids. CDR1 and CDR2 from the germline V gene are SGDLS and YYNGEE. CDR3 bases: TGTGCCAGCAGCGTAGAGGGGACGGATAATTCACCCCTCCACTTT. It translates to CASSVEGTDNSPLHF.

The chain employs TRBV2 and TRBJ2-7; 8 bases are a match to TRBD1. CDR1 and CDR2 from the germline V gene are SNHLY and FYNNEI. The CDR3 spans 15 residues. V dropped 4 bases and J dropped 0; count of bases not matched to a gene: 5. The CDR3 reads CASSVRQGFSYEQYF. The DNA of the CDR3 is TGTGCCAGCAGTGTTAGACAGGGGTTCTCCTACGAGCAGTACTTC.